The 15 T cell receptor beta chains in this list originate from one sample, sequenced in a study of blood T cell repertoires in COVID-19. TCRdb keeps only in-frame clones here, not all; method: immunoSEQ multiplex PCR. Of about 170,000 clones listed, roughly 85% are singletons. Input material: PBMCs or T cells enriched from blood (not recorded which). The source is a woman aged 50 to 60 who had recovered from COVID-19.

The chain employs TRBV30 and TRBJ2-5; TRBD2 matches 8 bases. Per germline, CDR1 GTSNPN and CDR2 SVGIG (reference sequence). CDR3 size: 14 residues. V shed 4 bases, J shed 4 bases, and the junction held 8 bases outside the gene matches. CDR3 DNA: TGTGCCTGGAATCGAGCGGGAGTCGCAGAGACCCAGTACTTC. As protein: CAWNRAGVAETQYF.

CDR3: CASSLNWDSGEAFF. CDR3 nucleotides: TGTGCCAGCAGCTTAAATTGGGACTCGGGAGAAGCTTTCTTT. This chain links TRBV7-3 with TRBJ1-1; tentatively, D is TRBD1 (5 bases). The ends were cut back, 1 base at V and 8 bases at J, with 14 bases in the middle. CDR1 and CDR2 (germline): SGHTA, FQGTGA. CDR3 length: 14 amino acids. The full variable domain, its missing parts supplied by reference TRBV7-3 and TRBJ1-1, is GAGVSQTPSNKVTEKGKYVELRCDPISGHTALYWYRQSLGQGPEFLIYFQGTGAADDSGLPNDRFFAVRPEGSVSTLKIQRTERGDSAVYLCASSLNWDSGEAFFGQGTRLTVV.

This chain uses TRBV6-5 with TRBJ1-2; TRBD1 aligns across 7 bases. CDR1 and CDR2 from the germline V gene are MNHEY and SVGAGI. The CDR3 covers 15 residues. Unmatched junction bases numbered 13, after V lost 8 bases and J lost 4 bases. CDR3 nucleotide sequence: TGTGCCAGCTTCCCTCTGGGACAGTCCTTCTATGGCTACACCTTC. This encodes CASFPLGQSFYGYTF.

The V call is TRBV11-2, the J call TRBJ2-6; D unresolved. With 3 bases removed from V and 2 bases from J, the gap between germline ends came to 2 bases. The CDR3 length is 13 residues. The germline V gene encodes CDR1 SGHAT and CDR2 FQNNGV. The CDR3: CASSFTGANVLTF. Here the CDR3 DNA reads TGTGCCAGCAGCTTCACTGGGGCCAACGTCCTGACTTTC.

The chain employs TRBV5-1 and TRBJ1-2; 7 bases are shared with TRBD1. V shed 1 base and J 8 bases; nucleotides not matched to a gene: 23. Germline CDR1 is SGHRS and CDR2 is YFSETQ. CDR3 length equals 19 residues. CDR3 nucleotide sequence: TGCGCCAGCAGCTTGCTTTTCCGATTGCAAACAGGGGCGCGAAGAGGCTACACCTTC. Amino acid sequence: CASSLLFRLQTGARRGYTF. Together with reference TRBV5-1 and TRBJ1-2, the CDR3 gives the full variable domain: KAGVTQTPRYLIKTRGQQVTLSCSPISGHRSVSWYQQTPGQGLQFLFEYFSETQRNKGNFPGRFSGRQFSNSRSEMNVSTLELGDSALYLCASSLLFRLQTGARRGYTFGSGTRLTVV.

This clone occurred once. Compared with germline, one end of the junction differs, possibly owing to a read error. The chain has TRBV3-1 (or the pseudogene TRBV3-2) and TRBJ1-1, with D tentatively TRBD1 (6 bases). The CDR3 has 13 amino acids. In germline, CDR1 is LGHDT, CDR2 YNNKEL (reference sequence). This chain's CDR3 is CASSQMGAREYAF. The CDR3 DNA reads as TGTGCCAGCAGCCAAATGGGGGCGAGAGAGTATGCCTTT.

The rearrangement joins TRBV19 to TRBJ2-3, with a weak D call TRBD1 (6 bases). Trimming shortened V by 5 bases and J by 1 base, and 13 bases separated the two germline ends. Germline V gives CDR1 LNHDA, CDR2 SQIVND (reference sequence). The CDR3 is made up of 15 amino acids. For the CDR3, the DNA is TGTGCCAGTAGTCGGCAGGGGCTGGGCACAGATACGCAGTATTTT. This gives the protein CASSRQGLGTDTQYF.

The CDR3 coding sequence is TGTGCCAGTAGTACCCACGGGAACACTGAAGCTTTCTTT. It yields the protein CASSTHGNTEAFF. J is TRBJ1-1 and V is TRBV19; no definite D call. The germline V and J ends were trimmed by 4 bases and 1 base, with 7 bases remaining between them. The length of the CDR3 is 13 residues. CDR1 and CDR2 from the germline V gene are LNHDA and SQIVND (reference sequence).

In nucleotides, the CDR3 is TGTGCCAGCAGTTCCCGGGGGGCTTCTAATGAAAAACTGTTTTTT. Protein: CASSSRGASNEKLFF. The rearrangement uses TRBV6-5 and TRBJ1-4; D is perhaps TRBD1 (6 bases). Looked up from germline, CDR1 is MNHEY and CDR2 is SVGAGI. The CDR3 length is 15 residues. The V end was cut by 4 bases, the J end by 3 bases, with 12 bases between.

V usage is TRBV10-3 and J usage is TRBJ1-1, with unresolved D. The germline CDR1 and CDR2 sequences are ENHRY and SYGVKD. The CDR3 is 14 amino acids. V dropped 2 bases and J dropped 0 bases, with 7 bases sitting between them. The CDR3 spells CAISERVMNTEAFF. DNA for the CDR3: TGTGCCATCAGTGAGCGGGTAATGAACACTGAAGCTTTCTTT.

This sequence joins TRBV7-9 and TRBJ1-1, with D possibly being TRBD1 (5 bases). The CDR3 runs to 15 residues. The V gene lost 6 bases and the J gene lost 0 bases, with 14 bases spanning the gap. Germline CDR1 is SEHNR and CDR2 is FQNEAQ (reference sequence). CDR3 DNA sequence: TGTGCCAGCAGTCGGGCCGGGGGAATGAACACTGAAGCTTTCTTT. This codes for CASSRAGGMNTEAFF.

This clone was seen a handful of times. CDR3 loop: CASRQGSYNSPLHF. In nucleotides, the CDR3 is TGTGCCAGTAGACAGGGGTCCTATAATTCACCCCTCCACTTT. The rearrangement uses TRBV19 and TRBJ1-6, with 7 bases lining up with TRBD1. Germline CDR1 LNHDA, CDR2 SQIVND (reference sequence). This CDR3 is built from 14 residues. Trimming removed 6 bases from V and 1 base from J; junction bases left unmatched: 0. Drawing the rest from reference TRBV19 and TRBJ1-6, the complete variable domain is DGGITQSPKYLFRKEGQNVTLSCEQNLNHDAMYWYRQDPGQGLRLIYYSQIVNDFQKGDIAEGYSVSREKKESFPLTVTSAQKNPTAFYLCASRQGSYNSPLHFGNGTRLTVT.

The V call is TRBV19, the J call TRBJ1-5, with a tentative D call TRBD1 (5 bases). CDR3 length: 15 amino acids. Germline values: CDR1 LNHDA, CDR2 SQIVND (reference sequence). Trimming stripped 0 bases from V and 4 bases from J, with 10 bases between. In nucleotides, the CDR3 is TGTGCCAGTAGTATAGAGTCTAACAGGAATCAGCCCCAGCATTTT. Its translation: CASSIESNRNQPQHF.

The gene calls are TRBV7-9 and TRBJ2-1; TRBD1 might be the D (6 bases). The CDR3 contains 18 residues. Trimming shortened V by 4 bases and J by 0 bases, and 19 bases separated the two germline ends. The V gene's germline CDR1 is SEHNR and CDR2 FQNEAQ (reference sequence). This CDR3 reads CASSSLGGGPGSYNEQFF. The CDR3 bases are TGTGCCAGCAGCTCCCTTGGGGGCGGTCCTGGCTCCTACAATGAGCAGTTCTTC. The full variable domain, with the rest looked up from reference TRBV7-9 and TRBJ2-1, is DTGVSQNPRHKITKRGQNVTFRCDPISEHNRLYWYRQTLGQGPEFLTYFQNEAQLEKSRLLSDRFSAERPKGSFSTLEIQRTEQGDSAMYLCASSSLGGGPGSYNEQFFGPGTRLTVL.

The DNA for the CDR3 is TGTGCCTGGAGTGTACACCAGAGTCGGGGGAACACCGGGGAGCTGTTTTTT. Its translation: CAWSVHQSRGNTGELFF. This chain uses TRBV30 with TRBJ2-2, with D possibly TRBD2 on 5 matching bases. Trimming stripped 0 bases from V and 1 base from J, with 15 bases between. Germline V gene lookup returns CDR1 GTSNPN and CDR2 SVGIG (reference sequence). This CDR3 spans 17 amino acids.